Listed here are 22 T cell receptor beta chains from one sample, sequenced in a study of early T cells in non-severe SARS-CoV-2 infection. TCRdb fed the 5' RACE reads into MiXCR, producing one record per CDR3 protein. The sample yields roughly 100,000 distinct CDR3 sequences, around 13% seen once. What was sequenced was whole blood. The receptor set was obtained from an adult who was a healthcare worker with PCR-confirmed SARS-CoV-2 infection or an uninfected control (not recorded which).

The CDR3 is CASSFQGRETQYF. DNA for the CDR3: TGTGCCAGCAGTTTTCAGGGTCGAGAGACCCAGTACTTC. The V and J genes are TRBV12-3 or TRBV12-4 and TRBJ2-5, with D perhaps matching TRBD1 (5 bases). V gave up 3 bases and J gave up 4 bases, with 9 bases separating them. The CDR3 loop spans 13 amino acids.

This chain joins TRBV6-5 and TRBJ1-3, with D unresolved. Deletions cut 7 bases from V and 4 bases from J, with 17 bases between. The CDR3 consists of 15 residues. Germline V gene data show CDR1 as MNHEY and CDR2 as SVGAGI. The CDR3 bases are TGTGCCAGCAAAGATCCCTCCATAGCCGGAAACACCATATATTTT. Its translation: CASKDPSIAGNTIYF.

Note on this clonotype: Because it lacks the conserved phenylalanine or tryptophan at the end, this CDR3 is likely a read error. Because the CDR3's place on the DNA is in doubt, the DNA is left out and the CDR3 is given as listed by TCRdb. The chain couples TRBV21-1 to TRBJ2-3; TRBD2 reflects the table's D call only, with no check against the DNA. TRBV21-1 constitutes a pseudogene. The CDR3 is 14 amino acids long, termini counted. The CDR3 loop reads CASSRRGCTDTQYY.

The chain recombines TRBV4-2 with TRBJ2-1; 9 positions agree with TRBD2. The CDR3 is 17 amino acids. V lost 0 bases to trimming and J lost 8 bases; unmatched junction nucleotides: 11. Germline V lookup: CDR1 LGHNA, CDR2 YNFKEQ. The CDR3 bases are TGTGCCAGCAGCCAAGAGTTCTTGGGCGGGAGGGGTCATGAGCAGTTCTTC. As protein: CASSQEFLGGRGHEQFF.

This rearrangement joins TRBV28 to TRBJ2-3; tentatively, D is TRBD1 or TRBD2 (5 bases each). V lost 2 bases and J 5 bases, leaving 11 bases between the germline ends. The CDR3 is 14 amino acids. Germline CDR1 MDHEN, CDR2 SYDVKM. The CDR3 region has the DNA TGTGCCAGCAGTTTACCGGGGCAGGGAGATACGCAGTATTTT. It specifies CASSLPGQGDTQYF.

This clonotype was seen only a few times. The chain carries TRBV5-5 and TRBJ1-5; D ambiguous. Germline assignment: CDR1 SGHKS and CDR2 YYEKEE (reference sequence). V dropped 1 base and J dropped 6 bases, with 14 bases sitting between them. This CDR3 comprises 15 residues. The CDR3 spells CASSLTVGMVQPQHF. CDR3 DNA: TGTGCCAGCAGCTTGACAGTGGGTATGGTTCAGCCCCAGCATTTT.

Many counts were recorded for this clonotype. In DNA, the CDR3 is TGCGCCAGCAGCCCCCACGACTCCTCCTACGAGCAGTACTTC. This sequence encodes CASSPHDSSYEQYF. The chain is built from TRBV5-1 and TRBJ2-7; the D is unclear. V lost 4 bases to trimming and J lost 0 bases, with 11 bases between them. The CDR3 runs to 14 residues. CDR1 is SGHRS and CDR2 is YFSETQ in the germline V gene.

This chain links TRBV27 with TRBJ1-1, with TRBD1 matching over 7 bases. Looked up from germline, CDR1 is MNHEY and CDR2 is SMNVEV (reference sequence). V lost 4 bases and J lost 7; bases outside the gene matches: 9. The CDR3 length is 14 residues. CDR3 DNA sequence: TGTGCCAGCAGTTCGGGTCGGGACAGATTTGAAGCTTTCTTT. It is translated as CASSSGRDRFEAFF.

This clonotype was seen repeatedly, ten times or more. This sequence joins TRBV12-3 or TRBV12-4 and TRBJ2-1; 9 nucleotides agree with TRBD2. The CDR3 consists of 20 residues. The junction had 17 bases not matched to a gene; V was cut back by 3 bases and J by 2 bases. CDR3 region: CASSLSPGFGLAGTYNEQFF. The CDR3 nucleotides are TGTGCCAGCAGTTTGTCCCCGGGGTTTGGGCTAGCGGGGACCTACAATGAGCAGTTCTTC.

This clonotype has a handful of counts. The V call is TRBV20-1, the J call TRBJ1-5; D gene uncertain. Germline assignment: CDR1 DFQATT and CDR2 SNEGSKA (reference sequence). V was cut by 0 bases and J by 0 bases, with 6 bases left in between. The CDR3 contains 14 residues. Here the CDR3 DNA reads TGCAGTGCTAGAGATTGGCATAGCAATCAGCCCCAGCATTTT. Encoded protein: CSARDWHSNQPQHF.

The chain is built from TRBV7-9 and TRBJ1-5; D unresolved. Germline V lookup: CDR1 SEHNR, CDR2 FQNEAQ (reference sequence). This CDR3 region has 12 residues. Trimming shortened V by 5 bases and J by 4 bases, and 6 bases separated the two germline ends. The CDR3 here is CASSPGNQPQHF. CDR3 nucleotide sequence: TGTGCCAGCAGCCCGGGGAATCAGCCCCAGCATTTT. The entire variable domain, with the rest obtained from reference TRBV7-9 and TRBJ1-5, is as follows: DTGVSQNPRHKITKRGQNVTFRCDPISEHNRLYWYRQTLGQGPEFLTYFQNEAQLEKSRLLSDRFSAERPKGSFSTLEIQRTEQGDSAMYLCASSPGNQPQHFGDGTRLSIL.

This clonotype was seen repeatedly, ten times or more. The rearrangement joins TRBV18 to TRBJ1-1, with D perhaps TRBD1 (6 bases). V lost 5 bases and J lost 1, with 11 bases in between. The germline V gene encodes CDR1 KGHSH and CDR2 LQKENI. This CDR3 comprises 14 residues. CDR3 coding DNA: TGTGCCAGCTCAACGATAGGGGGGAACACTGAAGCTTTCTTT. Protein sequence: CASSTIGGNTEAFF.

This clonotype was picked up many times. The chain carries TRBV21-1 and TRBJ2-1; the table's D call of TRBD2 was not tested on the DNA. TRBV21-1 represents a pseudogene. CDR3 size: 17 residues. The CDR3, as DNA: TGTGCCAGCAGCAAAGCGTTGGGACTAGCGGAGTACAATGAGCAGTTCTTC. This gives the protein CASSKALGLAEYNEQFF.

This chain's CDR3 is CAISETSSSDTQYF. The CDR3 DNA reads TGTGCCATCAGTGAGACTAGTTCCTCAGATACGCAGTATTTT. The rearrangement joins TRBV10-3 to TRBJ2-3; TRBD2 is a possible D gene (5 bases). The CDR3 is 14 amino acids. Germline V gene lookup returns CDR1 ENHRY and CDR2 SYGVKD. Trimming pared 2 bases from V and 4 bases from J, leaving 10 bases between.

The table lists this clonotype with many counts. The V call is TRBV9, the J call TRBJ2-1, with D perhaps matching TRBD2 (7 bases). The V end was cut by 0 bases, the J end by 3 bases, with 13 bases between. CDR3 length: 16 amino acids. CDR1 and CDR2 (germline): SGDLS, YYNGEE. The CDR3 protein is CASSVGGGPIYNEQFF. The CDR3 DNA reads TGTGCCAGCAGCGTAGGCGGGGGCCCGATCTACAATGAGCAGTTCTTC.

This rearrangement joins TRBV9 to TRBJ2-3; D is ambiguous. The CDR3 is made up of 13 amino acids. CDR1 and CDR2 from the germline V gene are SGDLS and YYNGEE. Trimming removed 0 bases at V and 5 bases at J, with 7 bases between. The CDR3 region has the DNA TGTGCCAGCAGCGTAGGACTTGGAGATACGCAGTATTTT. It yields the protein CASSVGLGDTQYF.

This clonotype appeared once. Given a much more abundant clone one base away, this may be a read error. This chain joins TRBV4-3 and TRBJ2-7, with TRBD2 matching over 8 bases. CDR3 size: 15 residues. From germline, CDR1 is LGHNA and CDR2 YSLEER. The CDR3 sequence: CASCQDPASGYEQYF. The CDR3 coding sequence is TGCGCCAGCTGCCAAGATCCGGCTAGCGGGTACGAGCAGTACTTC.

Many counts were recorded for this clonotype. The gene calls are TRBV13 and TRBJ2-1, with 7 bases fitting TRBD2. Germline lookup yields CDR1 PRHDT and CDR2 FYEKMQ (reference sequence). J lost 8 bases, V lost 0 bases, and 13 bases had no gene match. CDR3 length: 17 residues. In nucleotides, the CDR3 is TGTGCCAGCAGCTTAGGACCGGGCCTCCCGGGGGGAGATGAGCAGTTCTTC. This gives the protein CASSLGPGLPGGDEQFF.

This clonotype was picked up a small number of times. V gene TRBV6-1 combines with J gene TRBJ2-7; D is perhaps TRBD1 (5 bases). Trimming took off 10 bases at V and 4 bases at J, with 17 bases between the two ends. The CDR3 is made up of 13 amino acids. CDR1 and CDR2 from the germline V gene are MNHNS and SASEGT. The DNA for the CDR3 is TGTGCCACCACAACAGGACCCCAATACGAGCAGTACTTC. Its protein is CATTTGPQYEQYF.

Many counts were recorded for this clonotype. The V gene is TRBV20-1, the J gene TRBJ2-4; 9 bases align to TRBD2. The germline V gene has CDR1 DFQATT and CDR2 SNEGSKA (reference sequence). J was trimmed by 0 bases and V by 5 bases; bases with no gene match: 2. The CDR3 is 14 amino acids. The CDR3 here is CSALSGRAKNIQYF. CDR3 DNA sequence: TGCAGTGCTCTTAGCGGGAGAGCCAAAAACATTCAGTACTTC.

This clonotype has at least ten counts. The rearrangement links TRBV12-3 or TRBV12-4 to TRBJ2-7; 15 bases map to TRBD2. This CDR3 has 16 residues. Trimming cost V 3 bases and J 7 bases; bases outside gene matches: 7. The CDR3: CASSLGGLAGGGEQYF. CDR3 in DNA: TGTGCCAGCAGTTTGGGGGGACTAGCGGGAGGCGGGGAGCAGTACTTC.

The chain couples TRBV5-1 to TRBJ1-6; D ambiguous. This CDR3 has 15 amino acids. Trimming left V 4 bases short and J 0 bases short, with 8 bases between. Per germline, CDR1 SGHRS and CDR2 YFSETQ. In DNA, the CDR3 is TGCGCCAGCAGCCTCCGGGACTCCTATAATTCACCCCTCCACTTT. This encodes CASSLRDSYNSPLHF.